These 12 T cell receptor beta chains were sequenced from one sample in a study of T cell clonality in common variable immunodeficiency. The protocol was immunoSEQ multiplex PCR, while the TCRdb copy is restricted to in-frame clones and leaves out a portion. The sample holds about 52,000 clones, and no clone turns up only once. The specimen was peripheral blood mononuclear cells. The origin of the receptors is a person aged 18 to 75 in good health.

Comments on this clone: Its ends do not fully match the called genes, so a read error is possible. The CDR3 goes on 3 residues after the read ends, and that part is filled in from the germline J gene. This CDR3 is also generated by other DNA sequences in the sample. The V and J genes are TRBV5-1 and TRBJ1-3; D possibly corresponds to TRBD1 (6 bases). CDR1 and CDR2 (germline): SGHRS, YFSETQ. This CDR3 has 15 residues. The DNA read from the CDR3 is TGCGCCAGCAGCTTCACAGGGTCCCCTGGAAACACG. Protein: CASSFTGSPGNT. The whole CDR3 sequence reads CASSFTGSPGNTIYF.

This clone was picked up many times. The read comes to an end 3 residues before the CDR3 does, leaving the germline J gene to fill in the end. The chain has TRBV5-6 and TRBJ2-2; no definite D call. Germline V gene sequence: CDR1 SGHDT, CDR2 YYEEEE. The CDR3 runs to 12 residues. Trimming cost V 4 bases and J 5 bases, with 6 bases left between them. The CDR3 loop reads CASSGPTGELFF. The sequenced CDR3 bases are TGTGCCAGCAGCGGCCCGACCGGGGAG. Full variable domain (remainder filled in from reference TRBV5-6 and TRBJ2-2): DAGVTQSPTHLIKTRGQQVTLRCSPKSGHDTVSWYQQALGQGPQFIFQYYEEEERQRGNFPDRFSGHQFPNYSSELNVNALLLGDSALYLCASSGPTGELFFGEGSRLTVL.

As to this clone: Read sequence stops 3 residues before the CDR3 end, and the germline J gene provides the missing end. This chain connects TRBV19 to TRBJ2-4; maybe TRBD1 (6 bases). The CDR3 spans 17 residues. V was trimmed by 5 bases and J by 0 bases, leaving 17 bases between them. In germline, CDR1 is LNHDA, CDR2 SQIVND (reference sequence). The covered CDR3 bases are TGTGCCAGTAGTTCACAGACAGGCCGAGGAGCCAAAAACATT. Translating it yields CASSSQTGRGAKNI. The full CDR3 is CASSSQTGRGAKNIQYF.

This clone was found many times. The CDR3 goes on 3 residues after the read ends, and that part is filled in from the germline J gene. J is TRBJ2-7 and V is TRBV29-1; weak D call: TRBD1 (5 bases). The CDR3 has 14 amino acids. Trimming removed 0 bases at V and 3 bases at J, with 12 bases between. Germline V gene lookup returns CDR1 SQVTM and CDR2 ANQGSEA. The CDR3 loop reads CSVEDRDQGYEQYF. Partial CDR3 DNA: TGCAGCGTTGAAGACAGGGATCAAGGCTACGAG.

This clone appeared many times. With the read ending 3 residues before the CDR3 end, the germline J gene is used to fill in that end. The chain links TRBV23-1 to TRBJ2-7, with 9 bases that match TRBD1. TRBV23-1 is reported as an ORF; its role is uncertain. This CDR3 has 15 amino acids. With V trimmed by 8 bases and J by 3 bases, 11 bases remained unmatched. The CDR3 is CASHEAGQGDYEQYF. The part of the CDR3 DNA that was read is TGCGCCAGCCATGAGGCGGGACAGGGCGACTACGAG.

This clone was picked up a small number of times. The CDR3 loop reads CASSPRTAGSEKLFF. Incomplete CDR3 DNA: TGTGCCAGCAGCCCAAGGACAGCCGGGAGTGAAAAG. This rearrangement joins TRBV7-9 to TRBJ2-2, with D possibly being TRBD1 or TRBD2 (6 bases each). The observed sequence ends 3 residues before the CDR3 terminus, with the missing tail filled in from the germline J gene. The CDR3 runs 15 residues. Germline-derived CDR1 and CDR2 are SEHNR and FQNEAQ (reference sequence).

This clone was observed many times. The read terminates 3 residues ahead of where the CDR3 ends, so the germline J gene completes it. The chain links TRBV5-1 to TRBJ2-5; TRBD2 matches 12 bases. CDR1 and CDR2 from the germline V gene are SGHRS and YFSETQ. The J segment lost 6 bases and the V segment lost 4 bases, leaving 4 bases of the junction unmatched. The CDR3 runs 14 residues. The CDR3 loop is CASSAGTSGQTQYF. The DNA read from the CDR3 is TGCGCCAGCAGCGCGGGGACTAGCGGGCAGACC. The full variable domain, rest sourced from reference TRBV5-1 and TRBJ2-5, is KAGVTQTPRYLIKTRGQQVTLSCSPISGHRSVSWYQQTPGQGLQFLFEYFSETQRNKGNFPGRFSGRQFSNSRSEMNVSTLELGDSALYLCASSAGTSGQTQYFGPGTRLLVL.

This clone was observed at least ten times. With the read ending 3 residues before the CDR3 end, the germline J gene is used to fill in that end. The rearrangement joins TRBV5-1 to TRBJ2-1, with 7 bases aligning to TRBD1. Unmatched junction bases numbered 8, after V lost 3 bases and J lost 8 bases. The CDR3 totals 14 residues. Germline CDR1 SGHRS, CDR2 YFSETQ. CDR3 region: CASSSQGVVHEQFF. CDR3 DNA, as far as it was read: TGCGCCAGCAGCTCCCAGGGGGTAGTGCATGAG.

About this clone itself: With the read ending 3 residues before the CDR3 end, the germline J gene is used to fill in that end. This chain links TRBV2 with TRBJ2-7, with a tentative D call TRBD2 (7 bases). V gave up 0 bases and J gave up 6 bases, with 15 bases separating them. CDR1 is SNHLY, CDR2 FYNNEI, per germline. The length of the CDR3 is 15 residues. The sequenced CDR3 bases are TGTGCCAGCAGTGAAGCGGCGGGGGCGCTCCCCGAG. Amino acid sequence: CASSEAAGALPE. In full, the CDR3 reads CASSEAAGALPEQYF.

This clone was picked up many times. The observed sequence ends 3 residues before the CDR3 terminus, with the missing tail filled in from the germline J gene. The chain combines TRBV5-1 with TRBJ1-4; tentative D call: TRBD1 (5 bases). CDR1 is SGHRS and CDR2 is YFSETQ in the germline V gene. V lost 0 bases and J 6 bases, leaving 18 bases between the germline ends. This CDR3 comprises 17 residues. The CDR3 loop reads CASSLALVRGVDEKLFF. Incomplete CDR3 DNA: TGCGCCAGCAGCTTGGCCCTCGTCCGGGGGGTGGATGAAAAA.

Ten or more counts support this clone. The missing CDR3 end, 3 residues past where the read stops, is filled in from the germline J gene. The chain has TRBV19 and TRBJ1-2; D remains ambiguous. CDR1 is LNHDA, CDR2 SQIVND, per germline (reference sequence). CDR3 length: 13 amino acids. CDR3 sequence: CASRVGLLGGYTF. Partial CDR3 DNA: TGTGCCAGTAGAGTAGGGCTGCTCGGCGGC. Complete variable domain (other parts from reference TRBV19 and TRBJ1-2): DGGITQSPKYLFRKEGQNVTLSCEQNLNHDAMYWYRQDPGQGLRLIYYSQIVNDFQKGDIAEGYSVSREKKESFPLTVTSAQKNPTAFYLCASRVGLLGGYTFGSGTRLTVV.

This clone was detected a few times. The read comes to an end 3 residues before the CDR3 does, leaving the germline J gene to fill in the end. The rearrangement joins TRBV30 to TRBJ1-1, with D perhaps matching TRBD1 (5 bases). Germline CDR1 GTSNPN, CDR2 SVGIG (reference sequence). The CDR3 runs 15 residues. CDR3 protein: CAWSKGGTITDTAFF. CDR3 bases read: TGTGCCTGGAGTAAGGGCGGGACTATCACAGATACG.